The 4 T cell receptor beta chains presented below share a single source sample, sequenced in a study of PD-1 blockade in classical Hodgkin lymphoma. Time point of the sample: cycle 4 day 1 (C4D1), after 5 to 7 weeks of nivolumab. Each patient experienced a relapse that followed autologous stem cell transplantation, and brentuximab vedotin exposure varied. Clones were sequenced by immunoSEQ multiplex PCR, and TCRdb holds only the in-frame ones, with some missing. The table lists 7,000 to 8,500 clones, roughly 85% of them singletons. The specimen comprised peripheral blood mononuclear cells (PBMCs), sampled before the fourth cycle of nivolumab. The receptors were sampled from a human donor with classical Hodgkin lymphoma.

V usage is TRBV6-6 and J usage is TRBJ1-3; D gene uncertain. V shed 2 bases and J shed 4 bases, with 6 bases lying between them. Germline loops: CDR1 MNHNY, CDR2 SVGAGI (reference sequence). This CDR3 has 13 amino acids. The CDR3 DNA sequence: TGTGCCAGCAGTTACCAGGTCGGAAACACCATATATTTT. It translates to CASSYQVGNTIYF.

This chain uses TRBV6-5 with TRBJ2-7; perhaps TRBD1 as D (5 bases). V was shortened by 3 bases and J by 3 bases, with 9 bases between the two germline ends. In germline, CDR1 is MNHEY, CDR2 SVGAGI. The CDR3 length is 13 residues. CDR3 residues: CASSYFDSYEQYF. The CDR3 DNA reads TGTGCCAGCAGTTATTTCGACAGCTACGAGCAGTACTTC.

In this sample, this clone turned up once. The CDR3 DNA sequence: TGTGCCAGCAGTTTATGGAGCACAGGGAACAACTATGGCTACACCTTC. Translating gives CASSLWSTGNNYGYTF. V and J are TRBV28 and TRBJ1-2; D may be TRBD1 (6 bases). Trimming removed 0 bases at V and 2 bases at J, with 13 bases between. The CDR3 contains 16 residues. Germline assignment: CDR1 MDHEN and CDR2 SYDVKM.

V usage is TRBV11-3 and J usage is TRBJ2-5, with D tentatively TRBD1 or TRBD2 (5 bases each). The CDR3 has 15 residues. V lost 5 bases to trimming and J lost 5 bases, with 18 bases between them. Germline V gene lookup returns CDR1 SGHNT and CDR2 YENEEA. The DNA for the CDR3 is TGTGCCAGCAGCCCCGGGGCAGGGTCCATGGAGACCCAGTACTTC. This codes for CASSPGAGSMETQYF.